The clone carrying this T cell receptor beta chain was observed many times. This record belongs to a study of identical twins. MiXCR was run by TCRdb on the 5' RACE reads, yielding one entry per CDR3 protein. The table includes 260,000 or so distinct CDR3 sequences, approximately 6.8% detected once. Germline V lookup: CDR1 LGHDT, CDR2 YNNKEL (reference sequence). CDR3 length equals 16 residues. The V end was cut by 4 bases, the J end by 3 bases, with 18 bases between. The sample also formed part of further work on yellow fever vaccine responses in identical twins.

J is TRBJ1-2 and V is TRBV3-1; D call uncertain. This clonotype was obtained from a woman aged 18 to 35 in good health. The sequencing input was CD8+ T cells sorted from blood. CDR3 sequence (DNA): TGTGCCAGCAGCCCGATCGTTCAAGCGGACGACTATGGCTACACCTTC. Protein sequence: CASSPIVQADDYGYTF. Complete variable domain (other parts from reference TRBV3-1 and TRBJ1-2): DTAVSQTPKYLVTQMGNDKSIKCEQNLGHDTMYWYKQDSKKFLKIMFSYNNKELIINETVPNRFSPKSPDKAHLNLHINSLELGDSAVYFCASSPIVQADDYGYTFGSGTRLTVV.